This T cell receptor (beta chain) appears in the sequencing data of a study of OX40 agonist ivuxolimab in advanced cancers. Overall study findings and caveats: Partial responders receiving 0.1-3.0 mg/kg showed among the lowest clonal expansion. Among some nonresponders, normalized T-cell clonal expansion was also low. Antigen targets of the expanded peripheral T cells went undetermined.

Measured with immunoSEQ multiplex PCR; TCRdb has only the in-frame clones, and not every one. Among about 89,000 clones listed, roughly 90% were seen once. As regards this clone: Its specificity is unknown.

The V gene's germline CDR1 is SNHLY and CDR2 FYNNEI. Trimming pared 5 bases from V and 5 bases from J, leaving 17 bases between. This CDR3 is built from 15 residues. This receptor was obtained from an adult with an advanced solid tumor such as melanoma, head and neck, liver or kidney cancer. This chain uses TRBV2 with TRBJ2-3; tentatively, D is TRBD2 (6 bases). Sequencing was performed on CD4+ or CD8+ T cells sorted from blood, taken in a trial of the OX40 agonist ivuxolimab. Here the CDR3 reads CASSKGPLGGDTQYF. The CDR3 DNA sequence: TGTGCCAGCAGTAAGGGCCCCCTCGGGGGAGATACGCAGTATTTT.